These 27 T cell receptor beta chains share one sample of origin, sequenced in a study of T cells after yellow fever vaccination. TCRdb analysed the 5' RACE reads with MiXCR anew, one entry per CDR3 protein. The table shows some 250,000 distinct CDR3 sequences, with about 7% occurring only once. The sequencing used CD4+ T cells sorted from PBMCs, collected 15 days after the yellow fever booster vaccination. These receptors were collected from a man aged 30 to 45 who received the YFV17D yellow fever vaccine.

This chain connects TRBV7-2 to TRBJ2-7, with TRBD1 matching 8 bases. The J segment lost 5 bases and the V segment lost 6 bases, leaving 18 bases of the junction unmatched. This CDR3 spans 17 amino acids. The germline gives CDR1 SGHTA, CDR2 FQGNSA. The CDR3 here is CASSNIRPDRVKDEQYF. The CDR3 nucleotides read TGTGCCAGCAGTAATATCAGACCGGACAGGGTAAAAGACGAGCAGTACTTC.

This clonotype was detected only a few times. The chain combines TRBV12-3 or TRBV12-4 with TRBJ2-3, with 8 nucleotides matching TRBD2. V was pared by 6 bases and J by 4 bases, with 9 bases of the junction left unmatched. The CDR3 consists of 15 residues. The CDR3 coding sequence is TGTGCCAGCAGCCCCGGGAGGGCCTGGGCAGATACGCAGTATTTT. This sequence encodes CASSPGRAWADTQYF.

V and J are TRBV20-1 and TRBJ2-3, with D hard to call. The CDR3 length is 15 residues. Deletions cut 6 bases from V and 0 bases from J, with 16 bases between. The germline V gene encodes CDR1 DFQATT and CDR2 SNEGSKA (reference sequence). In DNA, the CDR3 is TGCAGTGCGTTCTCTCGGCGACTTAGCACAGATACGCAGTATTTT. Residues: CSAFSRRLSTDTQYF.

This clonotype came up a few times. The chain employs TRBV5-4 and TRBJ2-2, with D possibly being TRBD2 (6 bases). CDR1 is SGHNT and CDR2 is YYREEE in the germline V gene (reference sequence). This CDR3 has 16 amino acids. Trimming shortened V by 4 bases and J by 3 bases, and 16 bases separated the two germline ends. The CDR3 bases are TGTGCCAGCAGCCGAGGCTCGGGAGCGGACACCGGGGAGCTGTTTTTT. Protein sequence: CASSRGSGADTGELFF.

This clonotype has only a few counts. The gene calls are TRBV7-2 and TRBJ2-5; D unresolved. Germline CDR1 and CDR2: SGHTA and FQGNSA. Between the trimmed V and J ends, which lost 7 bases and 2 bases, there was a span of 11 bases. This CDR3 has 13 residues. The CDR3 region has the DNA TGTGCCAGCACCCGGAGCGTTCAAGAGACCCAGTACTTC. Its protein product is CASTRSVQETQYF.

This clonotype has a count of ten or more. The chain uses TRBV5-1 and TRBJ1-4; possibly TRBD1 for D (6 bases). The CDR3 covers 14 residues. The germline V and J ends were trimmed by 2 bases and 8 bases, with 13 bases remaining between them. CDR1 is SGHRS, CDR2 YFSETQ, per germline. CDR3 nucleotide sequence: TGCGCCAGCAGCTTAACCAGGGGTCTCGAAAAACTGTTTTTT. Translated: CASSLTRGLEKLFF.

This clonotype was seen repeatedly, ten times or more. The rearrangement joins TRBV28 to TRBJ2-7; D gene uncertain. The CDR3 runs to 14 residues. Per germline, CDR1 MDHEN and CDR2 SYDVKM. With 1 base removed from V and 3 bases from J, the gap between germline ends came to 10 bases. CDR3 in DNA: TGTGCCAGCAGTTTATATTTGGTAAACTACGAGCAGTACTTC. This codes for CASSLYLVNYEQYF.

This clonotype appeared a few times. CDR3 region: CSARNTGQASTEAFF. The CDR3 coding sequence is TGCAGTGCTAGAAACACGGGACAGGCGAGCACTGAAGCTTTCTTT. This chain links TRBV20-1 with TRBJ1-1; 8 nucleotides line up with TRBD1. The germline V gene has CDR1 DFQATT and CDR2 SNEGSKA (reference sequence). V was clipped by 2 bases and J by 4 bases; unmatched bases: 9. This CDR3 is built from 15 residues.

This clonotype appeared many times. The chain links TRBV19 to TRBJ2-1; TRBD2 matches 8 bases. The germline gives CDR1 LNHDA, CDR2 SQIVND (reference sequence). V was pared by 9 bases and J by 7 bases, with 14 bases of the junction left unmatched. The CDR3 runs to 15 residues. CDR3 residues: CASLESGRARNEQFF. In nucleotides, the CDR3 is TGTGCCAGCCTAGAAAGCGGGAGAGCCAGGAATGAGCAGTTCTTC.

Ten or more counts support this clonotype. V usage is TRBV4-2 and J usage is TRBJ1-1; D is perhaps TRBD1 (6 bases). V shed 2 bases and J shed 4 bases, with 14 bases lying between them. The CDR3 loop spans 15 amino acids. The germline gives CDR1 LGHNA, CDR2 YNFKEQ. The CDR3 loop is CASSQIRGGGTEAFF. The CDR3 DNA reads TGTGCCAGCAGCCAAATTAGGGGGGGGGGCACTGAAGCTTTCTTT.

This clonotype appeared a few times. V and J are TRBV12-3 or TRBV12-4 and TRBJ2-5; D not certain. The CDR3 loop spans 13 amino acids. Trimming took off 3 bases at V and 3 bases at J, with 8 bases between the two ends. The CDR3 is CASSFGPKETQYF. For the CDR3, the DNA is TGTGCCAGCAGTTTTGGTCCGAAAGAGACCCAGTACTTC.

CDR3: CSARDSGPRQYF. CDR3 sequence (DNA): TGCAGTGCTAGAGATTCAGGGCCCCGGCAGTACTTC. The gene calls are TRBV20-1 and TRBJ2-7, with D tentatively TRBD1 (5 bases). CDR3 length: 12 amino acids. Trimming removed 0 bases from V and 9 bases from J, with 12 bases in between. The germline CDR1 and CDR2 sequences are DFQATT and SNEGSKA (reference sequence).

This clonotype was counted between two and nine times. This chain joins TRBV20-1 and TRBJ1-5; no clear D. The CDR3 covers 14 residues. The germline gives CDR1 DFQATT, CDR2 SNEGSKA (reference sequence). Trimming pared 4 bases from V and 2 bases from J, leaving 12 bases between. The chain's CDR3 is CSAIASVGNQPQHF. The CDR3 DNA follows: TGCAGTGCTATTGCGTCGGTAGGCAATCAGCCCCAGCATTTT.

This chain links TRBV27 with TRBJ2-1; 12 bases are a match to TRBD1. The CDR3 has 15 amino acids. The V gene end was trimmed by 6 bases and the J gene end by 10 bases; junction bases not matched to a gene: 10. Germline CDR1 MNHEY, CDR2 SMNVEV (reference sequence). CDR3 bases: TGTGCCAGCAGATCAGGGGACAGGGGGCGGATCGAGCAGTTCTTC. This encodes CASRSGDRGRIEQFF.

Ten or more counts support this clonotype. V and J are TRBV5-1 and TRBJ2-5; D perhaps matches TRBD1 (6 bases). CDR1 and CDR2 (germline): SGHRS, YFSETQ. The V and J ends lost 0 bases and 2 bases respectively, with 11 bases between them. The length of the CDR3 is 15 residues. CDR3 amino acids: CASSLADSTQETQYF. CDR3 in DNA: TGCGCCAGCAGCTTGGCGGACAGTACACAAGAGACCCAGTACTTC.

J is TRBJ2-1 and V is TRBV11-2; unclear D gene. The germline V gene encodes CDR1 SGHAT and CDR2 FQNNGV. V dropped 1 base and J dropped 9 bases, with 10 bases sitting between them. The CDR3 is 13 residues long. CDR3 protein: CASSLVTDGEQFF. The CDR3, as DNA: TGTGCCAGCAGCTTAGTGACGGACGGTGAGCAGTTCTTC.

The gene calls are TRBV7-3 and TRBJ2-1; 10 bases align to TRBD2. Germline V gives CDR1 SGHTA, CDR2 FQGTGA. CDR3 size: 14 residues. With 5 bases clipped from V and 10 bases from J, the junction kept 8 bases outside the gene matches. CDR3 sequence reads: CASSVGLTSGEQFF. The CDR3 nucleotides are TGTGCCAGCAGCGTCGGATTGACTAGCGGGGAGCAGTTCTTC.

The chain has TRBV3-1 and TRBJ2-7; TRBD2 agrees at 9 bases. This CDR3 comprises 15 residues. Germline V gene sequence: CDR1 LGHDT, CDR2 YNNKEL (reference sequence). V lost 1 base and J lost 2; bases outside the gene matches: 3. CDR3 residues: CASSQVAGGPYEQYF. CDR3 nucleotide sequence: TGTGCCAGCAGCCAAGTGGCGGGAGGGCCCTACGAGCAGTACTTC.

This clonotype has at least ten counts. The chain is built from TRBV7-9 and TRBJ2-5; D is undetermined. From germline, CDR1 is SEHNR and CDR2 FQNEAQ (reference sequence). This CDR3 region has 13 residues. The V end lost 4 bases, the J end lost 5 bases, and 11 bases lay between the germline ends. For the CDR3, the DNA is TGTGCCAGCAGCTCCCTAGGTCTCGAGACCCAGTACTTC. It translates to CASSSLGLETQYF.

This clonotype was counted many times. The rearrangement links TRBV10-3 to TRBJ1-5; D call uncertain. The CDR3 has 13 amino acids. Deletions cut 5 bases from V and 5 bases from J, with 10 bases between. CDR1 is ENHRY, CDR2 SYGVKD, per germline. The chain's CDR3 is CAISTQRDQPQHF. The DNA for the CDR3 is TGTGCCATCAGTACCCAGCGGGATCAGCCCCAGCATTTT.

Comments on this clonotype: The conserved final phenylalanine or tryptophan is absent from the CDR3, which likely points to a read error. The chain recombines TRBV5-1 with TRBJ2-5; D call uncertain. This CDR3 contains 14 residues. Germline V gives CDR1 SGHRS, CDR2 YFSETQ. V was shortened by 1 base and J by 2 bases, with 9 bases between the two germline ends. CDR3 protein: CASSLLIGQETQYL. CDR3 nucleotides: TGCGCCAGCAGCTTGTTAATTGGGCAAGAGACCCAGTACTTA.

The genes are TRBV6-2 or TRBV6-3 and TRBJ2-5; tentative D call: TRBD2 (5 bases). V shed 5 bases and J shed 5 bases, with 12 bases lying between them. Germline CDR1 MNHEY, CDR2 SVGEGT. The CDR3 runs to 13 residues. The CDR3 reads CASSKSSFETQYF. For the CDR3, the DNA is TGTGCCAGCAGTAAGTCTAGCTTTGAGACCCAGTACTTC.

This clonotype came up a few times. The gene calls are TRBV9 and TRBJ2-5; D is possibly TRBD2 (5 bases). CDR3 size: 15 residues. Per the germline V gene, CDR1 is SGDLS and CDR2 is YYNGEE. Trimming stripped 1 base from V and 4 bases from J, with 14 bases between. CDR3 sequence: CASSVSTRLRETQYF. CDR3 coding DNA: TGTGCCAGCAGCGTATCCACTAGATTGCGAGAGACCCAGTACTTC.

The CDR3 is CASSLRGQLNTEAFF. For the CDR3, the DNA is TGTGCCAGCAGCCTACGGGGACAGTTGAACACTGAAGCTTTCTTT. The rearrangement joins TRBV3-1 to TRBJ1-1; 7 nucleotides agree with TRBD1. The ends lost 4 bases at V and 0 bases at J; junction bases unmatched: 5. There are 15 residues in the CDR3. Germline V gene data show CDR1 as LGHDT and CDR2 as YNNKEL (reference sequence).

This clonotype showed up just a few times. The chain couples TRBV7-9 to TRBJ2-1; unclear D gene. The germline CDR1 and CDR2 sequences are SEHNR and FQNEAQ (reference sequence). Trimming shortened V by 3 bases and J by 6 bases, and 9 bases separated the two germline ends. The length of the CDR3 is 13 residues. This CDR3 is CASSLEYVNEQFF. In DNA, the CDR3 is TGTGCCAGCAGCTTGGAGTACGTCAATGAGCAGTTCTTC.

This clonotype turned up a few times. The V gene is TRBV4-3, the J gene TRBJ1-5; weak D call: TRBD1 (6 bases). Trimming cost V 0 bases and J 2 bases, with 11 bases left between them. Germline CDR1 and CDR2: LGHNA and YSLEER. CDR3 length equals 16 residues. CDR3 residues: CASSQETGPGNQPQHF. CDR3 bases: TGCGCCAGCAGCCAAGAGACAGGACCGGGCAATCAGCCCCAGCATTTT.

The rearrangement links TRBV5-6 to TRBJ2-3; D ambiguous. Germline CDR1 reads SGHDT; CDR2 reads YYEEEE. This CDR3 spans 13 amino acids. Trimming cost V 1 base and J 4 bases, with 7 bases left between them. Here the CDR3 DNA reads TGTGCCAGCAGCTTGTTGTACCCAGATACGCAGTATTTT. This codes for CASSLLYPDTQYF.